Included here is one T cell receptor beta chain sequence, with context. Its antigen is currently unknown. CDR3 length: 12 residues. CDR1 SQVTM and CDR2 ANQGSEA come from the germline V gene. The V and J ends lost 4 bases and 3 bases respectively, with 9 bases between them. Individual cDNA molecules were tagged with unique molecular identifiers, the study reported. Each CDR3 protein is one row after TCRdb ran MiXCR on the 5' RACE reads. The sample includes roughly 100,000 distinct CDR3 sequences, 12% to 15% of them seen just once. The sample comes from a study of early T cells in non-severe SARS-CoV-2 infection. Whole-study context: Bulk RNA from unsorted whole blood was sequenced; chains were unpaired. The study, taken as a whole, reports: VDJdb matching skewed toward anti-spike CD8 responses, missing private and CD4 specificities.

The gene calls are TRBV29-1 and TRBJ2-5; D ambiguous. The sequence was collected from an adult who was a healthcare worker with PCR-confirmed SARS-CoV-2 infection or an uninfected control (not recorded which). Source material: whole blood. This CDR3 is CSVGESKETQYF. CDR3 DNA: TGCAGCGTTGGAGAATCGAAAGAGACCCAGTACTTC.